The clone carrying this T cell receptor (beta chain) was seen only a few times. This record belongs to a study of patients and donors after allogeneic stem cell transplantation. This CDR3 has 13 residues. Trimming stripped 0 bases from V and 5 bases from J, with 9 bases between. The germline CDR1 and CDR2 sequences are SGHRS and YFSETQ. TCRdb re-derived calls from the RT-PCR reads in MiXCR, one entry per CDR3 protein. The data show about 960,000 distinct CDR3 sequences, with approximately 19% seen just once and around 5.5% held by the top ten. The source is a human donor who was either an allogeneic HSCT recipient or a stem cell or donor lymphocyte infusion donor (not recorded which). It is not recorded whose cells these are; they may come from a transplant donor. The sequenced sample was blood, either unsorted or a sorted T cell fraction (not recorded which). The V call is TRBV5-1, the J call TRBJ2-7; D ambiguous. CDR3 amino acids: CASSLVVTNEQYF. CDR3 nucleotides: TGCGCCAGCAGCTTGGTGGTGACAAACGAGCAGTACTTC.